These 10 T cell receptor beta chains were sequenced from one sample in a study of spatial heterogeneity in lung cancer. Study-wide results and caveats: The study found that expanded intratumoral alpha and beta TCR counts tracked tumor mutation counts.

No antigen is known for these receptors. TCRdb analysed the 5' RACE reads with MiXCR anew, one entry per CDR3 protein. The data hold about 3,500 distinct CDR3 sequences, with under 6% observed a single time. The time point here: sample taken at primary tumor resection. The specimen was lung tumor tissue, collected at surgery. These receptors originate from a female donor with early-stage non-small cell lung cancer.

In this sample, this clonotype is medium-sized. As an off-target read in a library built for alpha chains, this beta chain has a frequency of little significance. The chain couples TRBV7-2 to TRBJ2-1, with D possibly being TRBD2 (6 bases). This CDR3 spans 15 amino acids. Trimming took off 5 bases at V and 3 bases at J, with 14 bases between the two ends. The germline CDR1 and CDR2 sequences are SGHTA and FQGNSA. The CDR3 is CASSPSGLIYNEQFF. Written as DNA, the CDR3 is TGTGCCAGCAGCCCCTCGGGACTCATCTACAATGAGCAGTTCTTC.

In its sample, this clonotype is medium-sized. This beta chain turned up in a library designed for alpha chains; as an off-target read, its abundance says little. This chain joins TRBV4-2 and TRBJ2-3; TRBD1 is a possible D gene (6 bases). V lost 0 bases, J lost 2 bases, and 9 bases lay in between. Germline V CDR1 and CDR2: LGHNA, YNFKEQ. This CDR3 is 15 amino acids long. CDR3 in DNA: TGTGCCAGCAGCCAAGAGGCAGGGGACACAGATACGCAGTATTTT. As protein: CASSQEAGDTDTQYF.

By share, this clonotype counts as large. A library prepared for alpha chains yielded this beta chain as an off-target read; its size is of little meaning. This chain uses TRBV20-1 with TRBJ2-5; the match to TRBD1 covers 7 bases. Germline V gene data show CDR1 as DFQATT and CDR2 as SNEGSKA (reference sequence). V shed 7 bases and J 1 base; nucleotides not matched to a gene: 9. The CDR3 covers 14 residues. CDR3 bases: TGCAGTGTCATCGCCCCAGGGGGCCAAGAGACCCAGTACTTC. It is translated as CSVIAPGGQETQYF.

This clonotype was recorded a few times. Because the library targeted alpha chains, this beta chain is an off-target read whose size means little. The chain joins TRBV12-3 or TRBV12-4 to TRBJ1-6; 10 nucleotides align to TRBD1. The CDR3 loop spans 15 amino acids. The V gene end was trimmed by 6 bases and the J gene end by 9 bases; junction bases not matched to a gene: 8. The CDR3 DNA is TGTGCCAGCAGCCTTGGACAGGGGGTCGGTTCACCCCTCCACTTT. Its protein is CASSLGQGVGSPLHF.

This clonotype qualifies as medium-sized (0.01 to 0.1%). Since the library was made to target alpha chains, this beta chain is a stray read and its abundance is not meaningful. The chain couples TRBV7-2 to TRBJ2-1; TRBD2 matches 13 bases. This CDR3 comprises 18 residues. V lost 2 bases and J lost 8; bases outside the gene matches: 12. Germline loops: CDR1 SGHTA, CDR2 FQGNSA. CDR3 sequence: CASSLFKVGTSGKDEQFF. The CDR3 DNA follows: TGTGCCAGCAGCTTATTCAAGGTAGGGACTAGCGGGAAGGATGAGCAGTTCTTC.

This clonotype is labeled medium-sized. This beta chain is a stray sequence in a library constructed for alpha chains; its clone size is not meaningful. The chain couples TRBV20-1 to TRBJ2-5; 16 nucleotides agree with TRBD2. This CDR3 contains 17 residues. Germline lookup yields CDR1 DFQATT and CDR2 SNEGSKA (reference sequence). V gave up 3 bases and J gave up 2 bases; unmatched junction bases: 6. The CDR3 protein is CSASPGLAGGRQETQYF. DNA for the CDR3: TGCAGTGCTAGCCCGGGACTAGCGGGAGGGAGACAAGAGACCCAGTACTTC.

This clonotype is termed medium-sized. This beta chain came through as a stray read in a library set up for alpha chains, and its size says little. The chain is built from TRBV5-1 and TRBJ2-7; D uncertain. The CDR3 has 14 residues. The germline V and J ends were trimmed by 5 bases and 2 bases, with 14 bases remaining between them. Germline CDR1 SGHRS, CDR2 YFSETQ. CDR3 sequence: CASRWTVTTYEQYF. CDR3 bases: TGCGCCAGCAGGTGGACGGTCACAACCTACGAGCAGTACTTC.

By share of the sample, this clonotype is medium-sized. Being off target in a library aimed at alpha chains, this beta chain has a size of little meaning. This chain uses TRBV19 with TRBJ2-1; 10 bases fit TRBD2. J was trimmed by 9 bases and V by 9 bases; bases with no gene match: 11. Germline CDR1 LNHDA, CDR2 SQIVND (reference sequence). CDR3 length: 14 amino acids. CDR3 DNA: TGTGCCAGCCTAGCGGGGGACCAGGTCGGTGAGCAGTTCTTC. This encodes CASLAGDQVGEQFF.

This clonotype is medium-sized (0.01 to 0.1%). With the library built for alpha chains, this beta chain is off target and its frequency is not meaningful. The CDR3 loop reads CASSYVLQMRETQYF. The DNA for the CDR3 is TGTGCCAGCAGTTACGTCCTGCAGATGCGAGAGACCCAGTACTTC. The chain carries TRBV6-2 or TRBV6-3 and TRBJ2-5, with D hard to call. The germline V gene has CDR1 MNHEY and CDR2 SVGEGT. The ends were cut back, 2 bases at V and 4 bases at J, with 14 bases in the middle. This CDR3 is built from 15 residues.

There are a few counts of this clonotype. A library made for alpha chains picked up this beta chain off target, so its size means little. This chain uses TRBV5-6 with TRBJ1-5; D perhaps matches TRBD1 (5 bases). Germline V gives CDR1 SGHDT, CDR2 YYEEEE. This CDR3 comprises 15 residues. V was trimmed by 0 bases and J by 6 bases, leaving 13 bases between them. The CDR3 DNA is TGTGCCAGCAGCTTGGCAGGGACGGGAGGTCAGCCCCAGCATTTT. Its protein product is CASSLAGTGGQPQHF.